Below, one T cell receptor (beta chain) is given with its context. Germline loops: CDR1 SGHRS, CDR2 YFSETQ. Trimming removed 1 base from V and 11 bases from J; junction bases left unmatched: 6. The CDR3 has 13 residues. This table comes from immunoSEQ multiplex PCR, and its TCRdb copy is limited to in-frame clones, with some not included. In the table there are 65,000 to 95,000 clones, roughly 93% of which are singletons. This record belongs to a study of technical replicates of blood from a few donors. This receptor was obtained from a human donor in good health. The chain is built from TRBV5-1 and TRBJ2-1, with 7 nucleotides matching TRBD1. The sample comprised T cells isolated from PBMCs. CDR3 bases: TGCGCCAGCAGCTTGACCTGGGACAGTCAGCAGTTCTTC. Its protein product is CASSLTWDSQQFF.